This T cell receptor beta chain comes out of a study of Ad26.COV2.S vaccination and SARS-CoV-2 variants. Whole-study results and caveats: Those who received the vaccine showed greater spike-specific TCR breadth than those given placebo. Assessments of TCR breadth and depth may have underestimated the total T cell responses. Vaccine recipients and placebo recipients showed similar non-spike TCR breadth. Post-vaccination breadth of spike-specific CD8+ and CD4+ T cell responses was reportedly substantial.

Produced via immunoSEQ multiplex PCR; TCRdb's table is partial and in-frame only. Here the sample spans some 350,000 clones, 92% being singletons. With respect to this clone: What it binds is unknown.

Trimming pared 0 bases from V and 4 bases from J, leaving 10 bases between. CDR1 is SGHRS and CDR2 is YFSETQ in the germline V gene. CDR3 length: 14 residues. This receptor was taken from a human donor who had recovered from COVID-19. The sample here was peripheral blood, taken after recovery from COVID-19. The rearrangement joins TRBV5-1 to TRBJ1-2; D perhaps matches TRBD1 (6 bases). DNA of the CDR3: TGCGCCAGCAGCTTGGGGGGGCAGTCCTATGGCTACACCTTC. This encodes CASSLGGQSYGYTF.